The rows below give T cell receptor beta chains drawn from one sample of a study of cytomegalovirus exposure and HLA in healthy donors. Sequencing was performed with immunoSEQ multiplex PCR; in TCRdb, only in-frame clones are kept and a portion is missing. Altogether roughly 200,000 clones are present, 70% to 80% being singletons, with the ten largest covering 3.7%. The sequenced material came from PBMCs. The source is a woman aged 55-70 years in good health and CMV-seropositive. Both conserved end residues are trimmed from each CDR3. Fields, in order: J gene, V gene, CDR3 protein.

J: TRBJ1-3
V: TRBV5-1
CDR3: ASSRRGSGNTIY

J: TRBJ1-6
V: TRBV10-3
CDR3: AISEGRGGSPLH

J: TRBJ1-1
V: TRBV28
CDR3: ASSSPTGYTEAF

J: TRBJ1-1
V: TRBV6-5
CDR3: ASRSQVYTEAF

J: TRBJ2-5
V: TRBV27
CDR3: ASSLTRGGTQY

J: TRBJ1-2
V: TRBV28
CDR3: ASSRGTGIYGYT

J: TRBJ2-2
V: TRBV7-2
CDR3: ASSPQRGTGELF

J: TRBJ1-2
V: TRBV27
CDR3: ASTYRQGSSDGYT

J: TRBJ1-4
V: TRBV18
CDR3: ASSATGDKLF

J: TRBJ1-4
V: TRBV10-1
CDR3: ARVGPPEEKLF

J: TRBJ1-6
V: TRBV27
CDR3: ASSSELRSPLH

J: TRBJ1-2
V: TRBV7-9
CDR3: ASSLTSTRYGYT

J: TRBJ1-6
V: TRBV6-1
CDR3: ASLEWLDSPLH

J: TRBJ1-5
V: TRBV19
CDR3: ASRGPGQRLNQPQH

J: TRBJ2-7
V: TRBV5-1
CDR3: ASSPTDRGRGGEQY

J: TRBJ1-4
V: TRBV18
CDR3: ASSPNGEKLF

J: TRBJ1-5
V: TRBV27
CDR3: ASSLKEDQPQH

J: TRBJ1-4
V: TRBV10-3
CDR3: ATKGGATNEKLF

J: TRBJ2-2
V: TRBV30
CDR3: AWIAGGAGELF

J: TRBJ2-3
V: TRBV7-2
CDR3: ASSYRRLATADTQY

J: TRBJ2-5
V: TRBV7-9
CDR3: ASRVNKETQY

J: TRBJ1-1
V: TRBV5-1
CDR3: ASSLIPGGTEAF

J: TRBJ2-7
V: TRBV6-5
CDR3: ASSQTGGRNEQY

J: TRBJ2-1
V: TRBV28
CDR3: ASSLDTYNEQF

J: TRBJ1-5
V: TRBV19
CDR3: ASRKGQGGQPQH

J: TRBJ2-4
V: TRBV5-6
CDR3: ASSLGTANSQY

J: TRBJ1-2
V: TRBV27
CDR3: ASTSATDRGRGGYT

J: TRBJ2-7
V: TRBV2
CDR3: ASIGTHARYEQY

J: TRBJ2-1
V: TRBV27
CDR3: ASSLGGSYNEQF

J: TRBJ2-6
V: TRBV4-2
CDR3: ASGGSSGANVLT

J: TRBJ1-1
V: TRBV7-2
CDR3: ASSLARGQTI

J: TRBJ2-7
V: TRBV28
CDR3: AITDGRVAYEQY

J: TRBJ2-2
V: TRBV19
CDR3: ASSRTGDTGELF

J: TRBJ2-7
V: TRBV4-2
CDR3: ASLAGGSNEQY

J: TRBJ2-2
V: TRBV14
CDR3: ASSQDQFSGELF

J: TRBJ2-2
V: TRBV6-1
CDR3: ASSAIVAGGELF

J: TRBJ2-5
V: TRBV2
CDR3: ASSTSGRSQETQY

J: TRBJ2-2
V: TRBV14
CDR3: ASSQEGRASGELF

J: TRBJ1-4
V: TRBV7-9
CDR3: ASSLGQGGEKLF

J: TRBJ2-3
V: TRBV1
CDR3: TSSQTASAYSTDTQY

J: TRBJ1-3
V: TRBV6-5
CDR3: ASSYAAWPGAHTIY

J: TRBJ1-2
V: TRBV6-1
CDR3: ASSEDRLGLYGYT

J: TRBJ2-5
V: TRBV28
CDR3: ASSLTSGGAGETQY

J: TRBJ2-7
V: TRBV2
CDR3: ASRPRRAYEQY

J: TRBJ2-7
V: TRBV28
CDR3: ASRGGIYEQY

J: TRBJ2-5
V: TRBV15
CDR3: ATSRDQGRGETQY

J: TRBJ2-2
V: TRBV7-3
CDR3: ASSLKRGGTSMDTGELF

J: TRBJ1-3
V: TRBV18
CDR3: ASSPKQGNTGNTIY

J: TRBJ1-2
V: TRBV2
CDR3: ASTVWGSAGYT

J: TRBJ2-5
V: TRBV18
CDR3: ASSPPAQETQY

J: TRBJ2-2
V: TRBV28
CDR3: ASSVWDRGRELF

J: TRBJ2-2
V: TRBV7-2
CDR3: ASSSGAGTGTGELF

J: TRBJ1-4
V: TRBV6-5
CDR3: ASRPTGTGVNVLF

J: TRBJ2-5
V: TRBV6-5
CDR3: ASRQGKETQY

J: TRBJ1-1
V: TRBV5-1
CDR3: ASSLRGRTGVNTEAF